Each of the 23 T cell receptor beta chains below was sequenced from the same sample in a study of blood T cells in healthy people across ages. Alongside a J-beta primer mix, a sample-barcoded 5' primer served in a second PCR lasting about 6 to 12 cycles. TCRdb re-analysed the 5' RACE reads in MiXCR, keeping a single row per CDR3 protein. The profile shows 700,000 to 950,000 distinct CDR3 sequences, roughly 47% of them singletons. The sequenced sample consisted of blood. These receptors all stem from a woman aged 55-69 years in good health.

This clonotype was counted many times. CDR3 sequence reads: CSVAQNQETQYF. For the CDR3, the DNA is TGCAGCGTGGCACAGAACCAAGAGACCCAGTACTTC. This chain joins TRBV29-1 and TRBJ2-5, with D hard to call. Germline CDR1 reads SQVTM; CDR2 reads ANQGSEA. Deletions cut 6 bases from V and 0 bases from J, with 8 bases between. This CDR3 region has 12 residues.

This clonotype was recorded once. The rearrangement joins TRBV28 to TRBJ1-5; D is ambiguous. Trimming took 5 bases from V and 9 from J, leaving 8 bases between them. The V gene's germline CDR1 is MDHEN and CDR2 SYDVKM. This CDR3 contains 11 residues. As DNA, the CDR3 is TGTGCCAGCAGTACCGGCAGGCCCCAGCATTTT. Its protein is CASSTGRPQHF.

A note on this clonotype: Compared with germline, one end of the junction differs, possibly owing to a read error. The V call is TRBV10-3, the J call TRBJ2-1; maybe TRBD2 (5 bases). Germline V gene lookup returns CDR1 ENHRY and CDR2 SYGVKD. This CDR3 spans 17 amino acids. The CDR3 protein is CAISESGGQSSYNERFF. The DNA for the CDR3 is TGTGCCATCAGTGAGTCAGGAGGCCAAAGCTCCTACAATGAGCGGTTCTTC.

The chain employs TRBV20-1 and TRBJ1-1; D ambiguous. The CDR3 spans 11 residues. Trimming stripped 3 bases from V and 3 bases from J, with 5 bases between. Germline V CDR1 and CDR2: DFQATT, SNEGSKA (reference sequence). The CDR3 nucleotides are TGCAGTGCTAGGAAGGACACTGAAGCTTTCTTT. Its protein is CSARKDTEAFF.

This CDR3 is CASSLEANRLTKNIQYF. The CDR3 DNA reads as TGTGCCAGCAGCTTAGAAGCGAACCGACTGACCAAAAACATTCAGTACTTC. The chain uses TRBV11-2 and TRBJ2-4; D unclear. CDR3 length equals 17 residues. The germline V gene has CDR1 SGHAT and CDR2 FQNNGV. Trimming took 0 bases from V and 2 from J, leaving 14 bases between them.

This clonotype occurred many times. The chain is built from TRBV7-2 and TRBJ2-7, with D possibly matching TRBD2 (6 bases). The CDR3 is 14 residues long. CDR1 SGHTA and CDR2 FQGNSA come from the germline V gene. Trimming stripped 5 bases from V and 1 base from J, with 12 bases between. CDR3: CASSRTGRSYEQYF. The CDR3 DNA reads TGTGCCAGCAGCCGTACCGGGAGATCCTACGAGCAGTACTTC. Full variable domain (rest looked up from reference TRBV7-2 and TRBJ2-7): GAGVSQSPSNKVTEKGKDVELRCDPISGHTALYWYRQSLGQGLEFLIYFQGNSAPDKSGLPSDRFSAERTGGSVSTLTIQRTQQEDSAVYLCASSRTGRSYEQYFGPGTRLTVT.

This clonotype has a handful of counts. The rearrangement joins TRBV10-3 to TRBJ2-1; TRBD2 matches 10 bases. Per the germline V gene, CDR1 is ENHRY and CDR2 is SYGVKD. The CDR3 runs 15 residues. Trimming removed 6 bases from V and 7 bases from J; junction bases left unmatched: 9. In nucleotides, the CDR3 is TGTGCCATCAGCCAGCGAGAGCGGGGGGGTAATGAGCAGTTCTTC. Its translation: CAISQRERGGNEQFF.

The V gene is TRBV20-1, the J gene TRBJ2-3, with 9 bases lining up with TRBD2. Germline V gene lookup returns CDR1 DFQATT and CDR2 SNEGSKA (reference sequence). The CDR3 covers 15 residues. V lost 5 bases to trimming and J lost 2 bases; unmatched junction nucleotides: 8. CDR3 DNA sequence: TGCAGTGCTTACAGCAGCGGGGGGAACACAGATACGCAGTATTTT. Translated, it gives CSAYSSGGNTDTQYF.

This chain connects TRBV6-5 to TRBJ2-3; 7 nucleotides line up with TRBD2. Trimming took 0 bases from V and 4 from J; bases not matched to a gene: 7. CDR1 and CDR2 from the germline V gene are MNHEY and SVGAGI. The CDR3 is 16 residues long. The CDR3 is CASSYSGLAVADTQYF. The CDR3 DNA reads as TGTGCCAGCAGTTACTCGGGGCTAGCGGTAGCAGATACGCAGTATTTT.

V usage is TRBV7-9 and J usage is TRBJ1-4; 8 nucleotides line up with TRBD1. This CDR3 has 15 amino acids. CDR1 and CDR2 from the germline V gene are SEHNR and FQNEAQ (reference sequence). Germline trimming cut 8 bases from V and 8 bases from J; bases unmatched to any gene: 13. The CDR3 reads CASGQDRGIKEKLFF. The CDR3 nucleotides are TGTGCCAGCGGACAAGACAGGGGAATAAAAGAAAAACTGTTTTTT.

The gene calls are TRBV6-1 and TRBJ1-3, with D unresolved. CDR3 length equals 16 residues. Germline lookup yields CDR1 MNHNS and CDR2 SASEGT. V gave up 2 bases and J gave up 0 bases, with 11 bases separating them. This chain's CDR3 is CASSEHGRDSGNTIYF. The CDR3 DNA sequence: TGTGCCAGCAGTGAACACGGACGGGACTCTGGAAACACCATATATTTT.

The V gene is TRBV20-1, the J gene TRBJ1-1; D remains ambiguous. Trimming pared 6 bases from V and 1 base from J, leaving 15 bases between. This CDR3 is built from 14 residues. Per the germline V gene, CDR1 is DFQATT and CDR2 is SNEGSKA (reference sequence). CDR3 sequence reads: CSARLGPKNTEAFF. In DNA form, the CDR3 reads TGCAGTGCCCGACTAGGCCCCAAGAACACTGAAGCTTTCTTT.

The chain carries TRBV11-2 and TRBJ2-1; no firm D call. Germline V gives CDR1 SGHAT, CDR2 FQNNGV. This CDR3 is 15 amino acids long. V gave up 2 bases and J gave up 4 bases, with 12 bases separating them. The chain's CDR3 is CASSLRRNDYNEQFF. As DNA, the CDR3 is TGTGCCAGCAGCTTAAGGAGAAACGATTACAATGAGCAGTTCTTC.

The J gene is TRBJ2-5, the V gene TRBV2, with 7 bases lining up with TRBD1. Germline assignment: CDR1 SNHLY and CDR2 FYNNEI. V shed 5 bases, J shed 1 base, and the junction held 7 bases outside the gene matches. CDR3 length equals 15 residues. The CDR3 here is CASSLGQVIQETQYF. For the CDR3, the DNA is TGTGCCAGCAGTCTCGGACAGGTGATCCAAGAGACCCAGTACTTC. The full variable domain, with the rest looked up from reference TRBV2 and TRBJ2-5, is EPEVTQTPSHQVTQMGQEVILRCVPISNHLYFYWYRQILGQKVEFLVSFYNNEISEKSEIFDDQFSVERPDGSNFTLKIRSTKLEDSAMYFCASSLGQVIQETQYFGPGTRLLVL.

This clonotype was recorded a few times. J is TRBJ1-4 and V is TRBV20-1, with no clear D. From germline, CDR1 is DFQATT and CDR2 SNEGSKA (reference sequence). This CDR3 contains 16 residues. V was cut by 3 bases and J by 5 bases, with 19 bases left in between. The CDR3 sequence is CSARIGLGRENEKLFF. CDR3 nucleotide sequence: TGCAGTGCTAGGATCGGGCTTGGACGGGAAAATGAAAAACTGTTTTTT.

This chain uses TRBV11-2 with TRBJ2-5; no reliable D call. Deletions cut 0 bases from V and 9 bases from J, with 8 bases between. Germline V gene sequence: CDR1 SGHAT, CDR2 FQNNGV. This CDR3 has 12 residues. The chain's CDR3 is CASSLDRLAQYF. The DNA for the CDR3 is TGTGCCAGCAGCTTAGATAGGCTGGCCCAGTACTTC.

V gene TRBV5-5 combines with J gene TRBJ2-7, with a weak D call TRBD2 (6 bases). The germline gives CDR1 SGHKS, CDR2 YYEKEE (reference sequence). This CDR3 comprises 15 residues. Trimming removed 0 bases at V and 3 bases at J, with 13 bases between. The CDR3 loop is CASSLAKGRFYEQYF. The CDR3 DNA reads as TGTGCCAGCAGCTTGGCGAAGGGGAGGTTCTACGAGCAGTACTTC.

The chain recombines TRBV10-3 with TRBJ2-5; 8 bases align to TRBD1. Judging by the DNA end, TRBJ2-7 fits better; the J call may be wrong. Germline loops: CDR1 ENHRY, CDR2 SYGVKD. This CDR3 contains 14 residues. The CDR3 sequence: CAITADRAYSEQYF. The CDR3 bases are TGTGCCATCACCGCGGACAGGGCTTACTCCGAGCAGTACTTC.

This chain links TRBV10-3 with TRBJ2-7; D unresolved. Trimming left V 4 bases short and J 0 bases short, with 4 bases between. This CDR3 has 12 residues. Germline V gene data show CDR1 as ENHRY and CDR2 as SYGVKD. CDR3 sequence (DNA): TGTGCCATCAGTGGGAGCTCCTACGAGCAGTACTTC. Its protein product is CAISGSSYEQYF.

V usage is TRBV20-1 and J usage is TRBJ2-5; the D is unclear. The CDR3 spans 12 residues. CDR1 and CDR2 from the germline V gene are DFQATT and SNEGSKA (reference sequence). V dropped 3 bases and J dropped 3 bases, with 8 bases sitting between them. The CDR3 sequence: CSASFREETQYF. For the CDR3, the DNA is TGCAGTGCTAGTTTCCGGGAAGAGACCCAGTACTTC.

The chain links TRBV7-2 to TRBJ2-1, with a weak D call TRBD1 (6 bases). In germline, CDR1 is SGHTA, CDR2 FQGNSA. The V end was cut by 1 base, the J end by 2 bases, with 9 bases between. CDR3 length: 15 amino acids. The CDR3 nucleotides read TGTGCCAGCAGCTTAGACAGGGACCCCTACAATGAGCAGTTCTTC. The encoded protein is CASSLDRDPYNEQFF.

The J gene is TRBJ1-4, the V gene TRBV5-1; tentative D call: TRBD1 (6 bases). Germline CDR1 and CDR2: SGHRS and YFSETQ. CDR3 length equals 16 residues. Trimming left V 4 bases short and J 0 bases short, with 13 bases between. In DNA, the CDR3 is TGCGCCAGCAGCCAGGCGGGGGGCTCAACTAATGAAAAACTGTTTTTT. This codes for CASSQAGGSTNEKLFF.

The chain employs TRBV21-1 and TRBJ2-5; TRBD1 was called by the table and not checked on the DNA. TRBV21-1 is termed a pseudogene. This CDR3 has 16 amino acids. The CDR3 here is CASSNRSTGRQETQYF. Here the CDR3 DNA reads TGTGCCAGCAGCAATAGGAGCACGGGACGGCAAGAGACCCAGTACTTC.